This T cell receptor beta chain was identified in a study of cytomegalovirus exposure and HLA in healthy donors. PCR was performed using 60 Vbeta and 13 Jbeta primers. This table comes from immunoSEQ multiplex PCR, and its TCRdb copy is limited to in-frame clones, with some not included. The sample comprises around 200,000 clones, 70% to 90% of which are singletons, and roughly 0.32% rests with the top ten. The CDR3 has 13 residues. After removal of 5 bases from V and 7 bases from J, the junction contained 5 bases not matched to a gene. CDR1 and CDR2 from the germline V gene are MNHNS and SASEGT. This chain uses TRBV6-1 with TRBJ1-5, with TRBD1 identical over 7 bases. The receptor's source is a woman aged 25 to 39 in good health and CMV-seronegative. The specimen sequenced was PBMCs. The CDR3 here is CASSSRGEQPQHF. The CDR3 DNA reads TGTGCCAGCAGTTCCAGGGGGGAACAGCCCCAGCATTTT.